The rows below give T cell receptor beta chains drawn from one sample of a study of blood T cell repertoires in COVID-19. Method: immunoSEQ multiplex PCR; TCRdb's copy keeps in-frame clones and lacks some. The repertoire holds 120,000 or so clones, with 88% as singletons. The source material was peripheral blood. These receptors originate from a human donor in a cohort sampled during active COVID-19. The CDR3 runs from the conserved cysteine through the conserved F or W. Each record gives: J gene, clone size, V gene, D gene, CDR3 length, CDR3 protein, CDR3 DNA. D genes are given only for firm matches. The listing skips clone size in some rows; elsewhere it reads once, few, many or a size class.

j_call: TRBJ1-2
clone_size: few
v_call: TRBV6-5
d_call: NA
cdr3_length: 15
cdr3_aa: CASSLVRGSGDGYTF
cdr3_nt: TGTGCCAGCAGCCTCGTCCGTGGGTCAGGGGATGGCTACACCTTC

j_call: TRBJ2-2
clone_size: NA
v_call: TRBV7-2
d_call: TRBD1
cdr3_length: 14
cdr3_aa: CASSPRQGTRELFF
cdr3_nt: TGTGCCAGCAGCCCAAGACAGGGAACGAGGGAGCTGTTTTTT

j_call: TRBJ2-2
clone_size: once
v_call: TRBV6-5
d_call: NA
cdr3_length: 14
cdr3_aa: CASSYSTGVGELFF
cdr3_nt: TGTGCCAGCAGTTACTCGACCGGGGTCGGGGAGCTGTTTTTT

j_call: TRBJ2-1
clone_size: NA
v_call: TRBV6-5
d_call: TRBD2
cdr3_length: 14
cdr3_aa: CASSLAGGQYEQFF
cdr3_nt: TGTGCCAGCAGCCTAGCGGGGGGGCAGTATGAGCAGTTCTTC

j_call: TRBJ2-7
clone_size: NA
v_call: TRBV4-1
d_call: NA
cdr3_length: 15
cdr3_aa: CASSQPQGTPYEQYF
cdr3_nt: TGCGCCAGCAGCCAACCACAGGGTACCCCCTACGAGCAGTACTTC

j_call: TRBJ1-3
clone_size: NA
v_call: TRBV7-2
d_call: TRBD1
cdr3_length: 17
cdr3_aa: CASSPEGQRSSGNTIYF
cdr3_nt: TGTGCCAGCAGCCCGGAGGGACAGCGCAGCTCTGGAAACACCATATATTTT

j_call: TRBJ2-7
clone_size: NA
v_call: TRBV30
d_call: NA
cdr3_length: 13
cdr3_aa: CAQVSEGAWEQYF
cdr3_nt: TGTGCCCAAGTGTCGGAGGGGGCTTGGGAGCAGTACTTC

j_call: TRBJ2-5
clone_size: NA
v_call: TRBV28
d_call: TRBD2
cdr3_length: 16
cdr3_aa: CASSQELAGLGETQYF
cdr3_nt: TGTGCCAGCAGTCAGGAACTAGCGGGATTAGGGGAGACCCAGTACTTC

j_call: TRBJ1-5
clone_size: NA
v_call: TRBV7-6
d_call: TRBD1
cdr3_length: 16
cdr3_aa: CASSPGTAGVNQPQHF
cdr3_nt: TGTGCCAGCAGCCCGGGGACAGCTGGCGTCAATCAGCCCCAGCATTTT

j_call: TRBJ2-7
clone_size: once
v_call: TRBV29-1
d_call: NA
cdr3_length: 10
cdr3_aa: CSVGSGEQYF
cdr3_nt: TGCAGCGTTGGGTCGGGCGAGCAGTACTTC

j_call: TRBJ2-7
clone_size: NA
v_call: TRBV27
d_call: TRBD1
cdr3_length: 14
cdr3_aa: CASSFQGQVVEQYF
cdr3_nt: TGTGCCAGCAGTTTTCAGGGACAGGTCGTCGAGCAGTACTTC

j_call: TRBJ1-3
clone_size: NA
v_call: TRBV6-1
d_call: NA
cdr3_length: 16
cdr3_aa: CASSEAWTTLGNTIYF
cdr3_nt: TGTGCCAGCAGTGAAGCTTGGACTACTCTTGGAAACACCATATATTTT

j_call: TRBJ2-5
clone_size: NA
v_call: TRBV5-6
d_call: NA
cdr3_length: 14
cdr3_aa: CASSLRRIQETQYF
cdr3_nt: TGTGCCAGCAGCTTACGGCGGATCCAAGAGACCCAGTACTTC

j_call: TRBJ2-3
clone_size: NA
v_call: TRBV7-2
d_call: NA
cdr3_length: 14
cdr3_aa: CASSFEGGTDTQYF
cdr3_nt: TGTGCCAGCAGCTTCGAGGGTGGCACAGATACGCAGTATTTT

j_call: TRBJ2-2
clone_size: few
v_call: TRBV5-1
d_call: TRBD1
cdr3_length: 15
cdr3_aa: CASSETGANTGELFF
cdr3_nt: TGCGCCAGCAGCGAAACAGGGGCGAACACCGGGGAGCTGTTTTTT

j_call: TRBJ2-3
clone_size: NA
v_call: TRBV6-5
d_call: TRBD2
cdr3_length: 15
cdr3_aa: CASTRIAGFTDTQYF
cdr3_nt: TGTGCCAGCACGCGAATAGCGGGGTTCACAGATACGCAGTATTTT

j_call: TRBJ2-1
clone_size: NA
v_call: TRBV6-6
d_call: TRBD2
cdr3_length: 15
cdr3_aa: CASISAGGDYNEQFF
cdr3_nt: TGTGCCAGCATTTCAGCGGGAGGGGACTACAATGAGCAGTTCTTC

j_call: TRBJ1-5
clone_size: once
v_call: TRBV28
d_call: TRBD1
cdr3_length: 15
cdr3_aa: CASSPRTGFEKPQHF
cdr3_nt: TGTGCCAGCAGTCCAAGGACAGGGTTTGAGAAGCCCCAGCATTTT

j_call: TRBJ2-2
clone_size: NA
v_call: TRBV19
d_call: NA
cdr3_length: 15
cdr3_aa: CASAKEGTRSGELFF
cdr3_nt: TGTGCCAGCGCAAAGGAGGGTACGCGGTCCGGGGAGCTGTTTTTT

j_call: TRBJ1-2
clone_size: NA
v_call: TRBV6-6
d_call: NA
cdr3_length: 16
cdr3_aa: CASSYSRTGQPYGYTF
cdr3_nt: TGTGCCAGCAGTTACTCCCGAACAGGACAGCCCTATGGCTACACCTTC

j_call: TRBJ1-2
clone_size: once
v_call: TRBV2
d_call: NA
cdr3_length: 14
cdr3_aa: CASKQTTLIDGYTF
cdr3_nt: TGTGCCAGCAAACAGACAACCTTGATAGATGGCTACACCTTC